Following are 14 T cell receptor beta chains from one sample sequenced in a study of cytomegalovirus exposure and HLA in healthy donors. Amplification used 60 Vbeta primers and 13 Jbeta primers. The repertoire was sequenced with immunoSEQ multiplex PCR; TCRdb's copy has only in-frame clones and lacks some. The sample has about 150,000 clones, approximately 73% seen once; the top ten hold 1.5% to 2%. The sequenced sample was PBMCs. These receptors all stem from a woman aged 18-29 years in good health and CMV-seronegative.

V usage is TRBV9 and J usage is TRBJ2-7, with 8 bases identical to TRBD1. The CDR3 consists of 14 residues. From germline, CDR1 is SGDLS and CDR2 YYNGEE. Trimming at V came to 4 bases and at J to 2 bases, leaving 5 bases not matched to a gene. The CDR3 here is CASSIGTGPYEQYF. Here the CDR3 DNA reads TGTGCCAGCAGCATCGGGACAGGACCCTACGAGCAGTACTTC.

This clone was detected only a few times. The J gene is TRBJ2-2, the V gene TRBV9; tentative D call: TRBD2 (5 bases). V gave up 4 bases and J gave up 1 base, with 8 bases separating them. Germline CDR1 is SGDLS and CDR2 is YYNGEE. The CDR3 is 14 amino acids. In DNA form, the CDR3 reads TGTGCCAGCAGCCAACGGGGGAACACCGGGGAGCTGTTTTTT. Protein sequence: CASSQRGNTGELFF.

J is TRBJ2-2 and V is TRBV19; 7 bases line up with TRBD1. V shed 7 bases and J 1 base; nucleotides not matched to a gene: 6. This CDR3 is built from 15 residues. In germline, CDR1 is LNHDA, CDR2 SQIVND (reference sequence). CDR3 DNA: TGTGCCAGTATTACGGGACAGCAGAACACCGGGGAGCTGTTTTTT. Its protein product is CASITGQQNTGELFF.

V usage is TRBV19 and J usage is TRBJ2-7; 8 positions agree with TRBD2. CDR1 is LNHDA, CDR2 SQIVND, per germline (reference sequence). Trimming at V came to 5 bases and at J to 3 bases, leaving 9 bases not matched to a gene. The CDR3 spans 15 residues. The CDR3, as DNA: TGTGCCAGTAGTTCGGGACTAGTCGACAACTACGAGCAGTACTTC. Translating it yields CASSSGLVDNYEQYF.

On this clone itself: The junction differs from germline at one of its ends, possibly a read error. The CDR3 spells CSAVLPGLLNF. The CDR3 DNA reads as TGCAGTGCTGTTCTTCCCGGTCTGCTGAATTTT. This chain connects TRBV20-1 to TRBJ1-3; D ambiguous. Per the germline V gene, CDR1 is DFQATT and CDR2 is SNEGSKA (reference sequence). The CDR3 covers 11 residues.

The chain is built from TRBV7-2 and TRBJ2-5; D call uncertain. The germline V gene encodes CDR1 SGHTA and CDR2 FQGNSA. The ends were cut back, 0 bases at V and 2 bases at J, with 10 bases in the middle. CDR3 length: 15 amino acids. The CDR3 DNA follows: TGTGCCAGCAGCTTAGCGCTCTCGGGTCAAGAGACCCAGTACTTC. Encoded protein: CASSLALSGQETQYF.

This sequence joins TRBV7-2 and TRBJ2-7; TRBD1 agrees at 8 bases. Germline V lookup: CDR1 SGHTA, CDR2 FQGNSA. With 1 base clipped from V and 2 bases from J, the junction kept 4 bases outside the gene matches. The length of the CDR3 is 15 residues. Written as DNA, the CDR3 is TGTGCCAGCAGCTTAGGTGCAGGGGGCCCCTACGAGCAGTACTTC. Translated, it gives CASSLGAGGPYEQYF.

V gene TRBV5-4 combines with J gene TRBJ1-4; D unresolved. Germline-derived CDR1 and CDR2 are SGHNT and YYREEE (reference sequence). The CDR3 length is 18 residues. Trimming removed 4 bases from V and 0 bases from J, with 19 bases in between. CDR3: CASSPRPRPGATNEKLFF. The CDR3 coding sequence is TGTGCCAGCAGCCCCCGGCCCCGCCCTGGAGCAACTAATGAAAAACTGTTTTTT. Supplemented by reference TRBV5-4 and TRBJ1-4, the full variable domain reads ETGVTQSPTHLIKTRGQQVTLRCSSQSGHNTVSWYQQALGQGPQFIFQYYREEENGRGNFPPRFSGLQFPNYSSELNVNALELDDSALYLCASSPRPRPGATNEKLFFGSGTQLSVL.

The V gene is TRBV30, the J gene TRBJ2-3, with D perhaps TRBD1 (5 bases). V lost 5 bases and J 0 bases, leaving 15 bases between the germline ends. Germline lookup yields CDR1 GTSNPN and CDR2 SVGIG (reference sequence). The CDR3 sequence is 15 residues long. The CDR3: CAWASGILSTDTQYF. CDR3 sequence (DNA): TGTGCCTGGGCTTCAGGGATTCTTAGCACAGATACGCAGTATTTT.

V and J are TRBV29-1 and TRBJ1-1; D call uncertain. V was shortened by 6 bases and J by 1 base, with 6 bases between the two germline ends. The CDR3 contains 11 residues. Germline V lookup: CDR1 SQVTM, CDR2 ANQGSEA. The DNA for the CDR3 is TGCAGCGTGGAGGGGAACACTGAAGCTTTCTTT. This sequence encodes CSVEGNTEAFF.

CDR3 in amino acids: CASSPLTGELNTEAFF. CDR3 DNA: TGTGCCAGCTCACCGTTGACAGGGGAGCTGAACACTGAAGCTTTCTTT. The genes are TRBV18 and TRBJ1-1; 8 positions match TRBD1. CDR3 length equals 16 residues. Germline-derived CDR1 and CDR2 are KGHSH and LQKENI. J lost 0 bases, V lost 3 bases, and 6 bases had no gene match.

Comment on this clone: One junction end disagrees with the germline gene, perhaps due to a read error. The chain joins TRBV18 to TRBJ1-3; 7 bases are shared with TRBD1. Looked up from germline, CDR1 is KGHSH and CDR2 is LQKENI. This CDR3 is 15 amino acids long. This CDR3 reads CTSSPRDRAGNTIYF. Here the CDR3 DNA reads TGTACCAGCTCACCCCGCGACAGGGCTGGAAACACCATATATTTT.

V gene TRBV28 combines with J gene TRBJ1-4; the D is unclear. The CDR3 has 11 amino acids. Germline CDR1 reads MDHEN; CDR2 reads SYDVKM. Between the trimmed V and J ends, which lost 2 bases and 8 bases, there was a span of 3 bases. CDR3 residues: CASSLGEKLFF. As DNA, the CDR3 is TGTGCCAGCAGTTTAGGCGAAAAACTGTTTTTT.

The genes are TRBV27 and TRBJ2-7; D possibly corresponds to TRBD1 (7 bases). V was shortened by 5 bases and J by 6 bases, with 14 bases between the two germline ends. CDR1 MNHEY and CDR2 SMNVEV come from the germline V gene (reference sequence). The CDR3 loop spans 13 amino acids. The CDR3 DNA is TGTGCCAGCAGTCCCCGACAGGGACTCGAGCAGTACTTC. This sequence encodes CASSPRQGLEQYF.